This TCR beta chain was observed in a study of beta chain features in type 1 diabetes. In the study overall: In all, about 110 million sorted cells from all samples were analyzed. General study results and limits: Moderately but significantly shorter TCRB CDR3s were found in Type 1 diabetes patients in all four CD4+ subsets.

TCRB transcripts that were expressed got sequenced, as all of the isolated RNA had been reverse transcribed. The assay was immunoSEQ multiplex PCR, and TCRdb's table has in-frame clones only and misses some. Of approximately 470,000 clones listed, roughly 31% were seen once; the top ten hold 0.05% to 0.07%. Donors underwent one heparinised blood draw, 100 to 150 mL on average. Stem cell-like memory, regulatory, central memory and naive CD4+ cells were sorted via CD45RO/CCR7/CD25/CD127/CD95/CD27. As for this clone: Its antigen is unknown.

The CDR3 covers 13 residues. The germline V gene has CDR1 LNHDA and CDR2 SQIVND (reference sequence). Trimming took off 7 bases at V and 1 base at J, with 8 bases between the two ends. The rearrangement uses TRBV19 and TRBJ2-1; no clear D. Sequencing was performed on naive CD4+ T cells from blood. The sequence came from a man younger than 35 in good health. The CDR3 protein is CASTSRSYNEQFF. The CDR3 nucleotides are TGTGCCAGTACCTCGAGGTCCTACAATGAGCAGTTCTTC.